The rows below give T cell receptor beta chains drawn from one sample of a study of T-cell memory formation after mild COVID-19. TCRdb re-analysed the 5' RACE reads in MiXCR, keeping a single row per CDR3 protein. The sample carries under 300,000 distinct CDR3 sequences, 8% to 9% recorded once. Specimen: PBMCs or a T cell subset sorted from them (not recorded which). These receptors were collected from a man between 18 and 29 years old who had mild COVID-19 (a few samples of this study predate the infection). Cell type and time point are not known. CDR3s include the opening cysteine and the closing phenylalanine or tryptophan. The D gene is left open where the match is weak. Clone size is stated in some rows and not others, as once, few, many or a class when expanded.

.	.	TRBJ1-1	TRBV5-1	TGCGCCAGCAGCTTGGTAAGGGATGAAGCTTTCTTT	CASSLVRDEAFF
few	.	TRBJ1-5	TRBV7-2	TGTGCCAGCAGCTTAGGCGGGGTGGGACAGCCCCAGCATTTT	CASSLGGVGQPQHF
.	.	TRBJ2-7	TRBV7-3	TGTGCCAGCAGCTTGGGGGGGCCCTCCTACGAGCAGTACTTC	CASSLGGPSYEQYF
.	.	TRBJ2-7	TRBV21-1	TGTGCCAGCAGCAAAGAATTTGTGGGAAGTGAAAGCTCCTACGAGCAGTACTTC	CASSKEFVGSESSYEQYF
few	.	TRBJ1-2	TRBV10-3	TGTGCCATCAGGACGGAGGACCTTCGCTATGGCTACACCTTC	CAIRTEDLRYGYTF
once	.	TRBJ1-5	TRBV29-1	TGCAGCGTTGAAGAGAACGAATTTCAGCCCCAGCATTTT	CSVEENEFQPQHF
few	.	TRBJ1-1	TRBV5-1	TGCGCCAGCAGCTACGGAGGGAGCACTGAAGCTTTCTTT	CASSYGGSTEAFF
few	.	TRBJ2-3	TRBV24-1	TGTGCCACCAGTGATTTCCGGGACGAAACAGATACGCAGTATTTT	CATSDFRDETDTQYF
.	.	TRBJ2-2	TRBV7-3	TGTGCCAGCAGCTTATACGGAACCACCGGGGAGCTGTTTTTT	CASSLYGTTGELFF
.	TRBD2	TRBJ2-3	TRBV9	TGTGCCAGCAGTGGCCCCGGGACTACGATCACAGATACGCAGTATTTT	CASSGPGTTITDTQYF
.	.	TRBJ1-2	TRBV9	TGTGCCAGCAGCGTAGTGGGCAGTTCTAACTATGGCTACACCTTC	CASSVVGSSNYGYTF
few	.	TRBJ2-3	TRBV6-2/TRBV6-3	TGTGCCAGCAGCGCGGTGGGAGATACGCAGTATTTT	CASSAVGDTQYF
.	TRBD2	TRBJ2-3	TRBV6-2/TRBV6-3	TGTGCCAGCAGTTCTCTGCGAGCGGGGGGGAGAGATACGCAGTATTTT	CASSSLRAGGRDTQYF
.	.	TRBJ2-1	TRBV11-2	TGTGCCAGCAGCTTAGCGCGGATACCCTTGAAGCAGTTCTTC	CASSLARIPLKQFF
few	TRBD2	TRBJ2-3	TRBV11-2	TGTGCCAGCAGCCCGCTAGCGGGCGGACTCACAGATACGCAGTATTTT	CASSPLAGGLTDTQYF
.	.	TRBJ2-2	TRBV7-6	TGTGCCAGCGGGTCAGGCGTGGGCACCGGGGAGCTGTTTTTT	CASGSGVGTGELFF
many	.	TRBJ2-1	TRBV3-1	TGTGCCAGCAGCCACCGGGGCGGAAATGAGCAGTTCTTC	CASSHRGGNEQFF
.	.	TRBJ2-3	TRBV5-6	TGTGCCAGTCAAGACTACTCTAGCACAGATACGCAGTATTTT	CASQDYSSTDTQYF
many	.	TRBJ2-1	TRBV5-1	TGCGCCAGCAGCCTTAGGGGGGCCACCTACAATGAGCAGTTCTTC	CASSLRGATYNEQFF